These 13 T cell receptor beta chains were sequenced from one sample in a study of cytomegalovirus exposure and HLA in healthy donors (dated by TCRdb to about 2017). The receptor library was made with the immunoSEQ multiplex PCR assay. For the multiplex PCR, a mixture combining 60 forward primers for TCR Vbeta segments and 13 reverse primers for TCR Jbeta segments was used. TCRdb provides this immuneACCESS table in a form limited to in-frame rearrangements. Some clones are lacking; in checked studies, under half of them reflect an unresolved V gene, and why the rest are absent is not known. The sample profile shows approximately 130,000 clones; about 69% of them were found once. The ten largest clones represent roughly 3.1% of the sample. Sample: PBMCs. The receptors stem from a man aged 25 to 40 in good health and CMV-seronegative.

The V call is TRBV4-3, the J call TRBJ2-3, with 8 bases that match TRBD2. J gave up 0 bases and V 0 bases, and 2 bases lay outside the gene matches. Germline-derived CDR1 and CDR2 are LGHNA and YSLEER. The CDR3 is made up of 16 amino acids. In nucleotides, the CDR3 is TGCGCCAGCAGCCAAGAGGAGCGGGGGAGCACAGATACGCAGTATTTT. Protein: CASSQEERGSTDTQYF.

V and J are TRBV6-1 and TRBJ2-3, with TRBD2 matching 8 bases. The CDR3 is 13 amino acids. The J segment lost 10 bases and the V segment lost 1 base, leaving 4 bases of the junction unmatched. Germline CDR1 is MNHNS and CDR2 is SASEGT. The DNA of the CDR3 is TGTGCCAGCAGTGAAGGGGGACTAGTGGCGCAGTATTTT. Amino acids: CASSEGGLVAQYF.

The chain combines TRBV6-6 with TRBJ2-7; 7 nucleotides line up with TRBD1. This CDR3 comprises 13 residues. Germline values: CDR1 MNHNY, CDR2 SVGAGI (reference sequence). The junction had 7 bases not matched to a gene; V was cut back by 6 bases and J by 5 bases. The CDR3 sequence is CASSAGTENEQYF. CDR3 coding DNA: TGTGCCAGCAGCGCCGGGACAGAGAACGAGCAGTACTTC.

Only one count was recorded for this clone. The rearrangement links TRBV5-6 to TRBJ2-2; 9 bases are shared with TRBD1. The CDR3 spans 17 residues. J was trimmed by 1 base and V by 4 bases; bases with no gene match: 8. Germline lookup yields CDR1 SGHDT and CDR2 YYEEEE. For the CDR3, the DNA is TGTGCCAGCAGCGCGGTGGACAGGGGCGTGAACACCGGGGAGCTGTTTTTT. Encoded protein: CASSAVDRGVNTGELFF.

CDR3 residues: CASRPRPDSYEQYF. CDR3 coding DNA: TGTGCCAGCCGCCCGCGGCCAGACTCCTACGAGCAGTACTTC. This chain links TRBV9 with TRBJ2-7; D not certain. CDR3 length: 14 residues. In germline, CDR1 is SGDLS, CDR2 YYNGEE. Deletions cut 7 bases from V and 0 bases from J, with 14 bases between.

V and J are TRBV15 and TRBJ1-3, with D possibly being TRBD1 (5 bases). CDR1 LNHNV and CDR2 YYDKDF come from the germline V gene (reference sequence). V dropped 1 base and J dropped 0 bases, with 10 bases sitting between them. This CDR3 has 16 residues. The CDR3 sequence is CATSRAAGLSGNTIYF. CDR3 nucleotides: TGTGCCACCAGCAGAGCGGCGGGACTCTCTGGAAACACCATATATTTT.

This chain uses TRBV4-3 with TRBJ2-2, with D unresolved. The length of the CDR3 is 15 residues. CDR1 and CDR2 from the germline V gene are LGHNA and YSLEER. V dropped 4 bases and J dropped 0 bases, with 9 bases sitting between them. Written as DNA, the CDR3 is TGCGCCAGCAGCCCATCCCCAACGAACACCGGGGAGCTGTTTTTT. Translation gives CASSPSPTNTGELFF.

This chain uses TRBV5-6 with TRBJ1-3; 7 bases line up with TRBD1. The CDR3 is 16 residues long. The V and J ends lost 0 bases and 6 bases, in that order; junction bases with no gene match: 9. Germline CDR1 SGHDT, CDR2 YYEEEE. The CDR3 DNA reads as TGTGCCAGCAGCTTGGTAGGGTCGACAGGGACAAACACCATATATTTT. Protein sequence: CASSLVGSTGTNTIYF.

V usage is TRBV5-1 and J usage is TRBJ2-3, with D perhaps TRBD2 (6 bases). Between the trimmed V and J ends, which lost 7 bases and 4 bases, there was a span of 13 bases. Germline V gives CDR1 SGHRS, CDR2 YFSETQ. CDR3 length: 13 residues. The CDR3 region is CASGPGDSDTQYF. The CDR3 DNA follows: TGCGCCAGCGGGCCGGGAGACTCAGATACGCAGTATTTT.

V and J are TRBV7-2 and TRBJ1-1; 8 positions match TRBD1. This CDR3 comprises 13 residues. With 8 bases clipped from V and 2 bases from J, the junction kept 4 bases outside the gene matches. The germline V gene has CDR1 SGHTA and CDR2 FQGNSA. CDR3 coding DNA: TGTGCCAGCCGGGACAGGCTTAACACTGAAGCTTTCTTT. It translates to CASRDRLNTEAFF.

The chain has TRBV4-2 and TRBJ2-6; TRBD2 is a possible D gene (5 bases). This CDR3 is built from 18 residues. V was clipped by 0 bases and J by 2 bases, with 14 bases between them. Germline V lookup: CDR1 LGHNA, CDR2 YNFKEQ. CDR3 region: CASSQDPSGEAGANVLTF. In DNA, the CDR3 is TGTGCCAGCAGCCAAGATCCGAGCGGTGAGGCTGGGGCCAACGTCCTGACTTTC.

This clone was observed once. The rearrangement uses TRBV4-3 and TRBJ2-7; TRBD2 matches at 11 bases. Trimming removed 0 bases from V and 1 base from J; junction bases left unmatched: 8. Germline V lookup: CDR1 LGHNA, CDR2 YSLEER. The CDR3 covers 18 residues. The CDR3 coding sequence is TGCGCCAGCAGCCAAGATACTAGCGGGAGTATGCAATCCTACGAGCAGTACTTC. It translates to CASSQDTSGSMQSYEQYF.

V is TRBV19 and J is TRBJ2-3, with 7 bases that match TRBD2. The CDR3 consists of 16 residues. J was trimmed by 6 bases and V by 5 bases; bases with no gene match: 14. CDR1 and CDR2 (germline): LNHDA, SQIVND (reference sequence). The CDR3 DNA reads as TGTGCCAGTAGTCGACTCGGTGGGGGGGGAATGGATACGCAGTATTTT. Translated, it gives CASSRLGGGGMDTQYF. The full variable domain, its missing parts supplied by reference TRBV19 and TRBJ2-3, is DGGITQSPKYLFRKEGQNVTLSCEQNLNHDAMYWYRQDPGQGLRLIYYSQIVNDFQKGDIAEGYSVSREKKESFPLTVTSAQKNPTAFYLCASSRLGGGGMDTQYFGPGTRLTVL.